This is a list of T cell receptor beta chains from one sample in a study of shared clonotypes between healthy human individuals. The protocol was immunoSEQ multiplex PCR, while the TCRdb copy is restricted to in-frame clones and leaves out a portion. Of some 320,000 clones in the sample, around 87% were seen once. The sample was memory CD8+ T cells sorted from blood. These receptors were taken from a man between 18 and 29 years old in good health. The CDR3 runs from the conserved cysteine through the conserved F or W. Fields, in order: J gene, clone size, V gene, D gene, CDR3 DNA, CDR3 protein. The D gene is left open where the match is weak. Part of the rows lack a size; the others show once, few, many or a class for expanded clones.

TRBJ2-1 | NA | TRBV4-3 | NA | TGCGCCAGCAGCCAGTCCCAACGGGCTGAGCAGTTCTTC | CASSQSQRAEQFF
TRBJ2-3 | NA | TRBV10-2 | TRBD2 | TGCGCCAGTCGTAGTGAGCGGGGGGGCACAGATACGCAGTATTTT | CASRSERGGTDTQYF
TRBJ1-5 | once | TRBV28 | NA | TGTGCCAGCAGCCCTACAGCGAGCAATCAGCCCCAGCATTTT | CASSPTASNQPQHF
TRBJ2-7 | NA | TRBV6-1 | NA | TGTGCCAGCAGTCATGGACTTGATTACGAGCAGTACTTC | CASSHGLDYEQYF
TRBJ2-3 | NA | TRBV7-9 | TRBD1 | TGTGCCAGCAGCGGACAGGTGATTGGTACAGATACGCAGTATTTT | CASSGQVIGTDTQYF
TRBJ2-7 | NA | TRBV7-9 | TRBD2 | TGTGCCAGCAGCTGGCAGGGACTAGCGGGGTACGAGCAGTACTTC | CASSWQGLAGYEQYF
TRBJ1-4 | NA | TRBV19 | NA | TGTGCCAGTAGTATCCGGGACGGGAATGAAAAACTGTTTTTT | CASSIRDGNEKLFF
TRBJ2-7 | NA | TRBV4-1 | NA | TGCGCCAGCAGCCAAATCCAGCTGTGGACCCGAAGCTCCTACGAGCAGTACTTC | CASSQIQLWTRSSYEQYF
TRBJ1-1 | NA | TRBV4-1 | TRBD1 | TGCGCCAGCAGCCAGCTTGACAGGGAAAGAGCTTTCTTT | CASSQLDRERAFF
TRBJ1-1 | NA | TRBV27 | NA | TGTGCCAGCAGGGGACTGCATGAACGCACTGAAGCTTTCTTT | CASRGLHERTEAFF
TRBJ2-7 | NA | TRBV10-2 | TRBD2 | TGCGCCAGCAGGACGGGACTAGCGGGCTACGAGCAGTACTTC | CASRTGLAGYEQYF
TRBJ2-7 | NA | TRBV10-2 | NA | TGCGCCAGCAGTGAAACGTTTCCTTCCTACGAGCAGTACTTC | CASSETFPSYEQYF
TRBJ2-5 | NA | TRBV29-1 | NA | TGCAGCGCCGAGGGTAATCAAGAGACCCAGTACTTC | CSAEGNQETQYF